This T cell receptor (beta chain) is drawn from a study of T-cell reconstitution after alpha-beta-depleted transplantation in children. Unique molecular identifiers were incorporated when the TCRbeta library was constructed. A single record per CDR3 protein comes from TCRdb applying MiXCR to the PCR reads. The table lists some 300,000 distinct CDR3 sequences, 10% of them singletons. This clonotype was counted only a few times. V lost 3 bases to trimming and J lost 4 bases; unmatched junction nucleotides: 8. Germline V gene sequence: CDR1 SGHTA, CDR2 FQGNSA. This CDR3 contains 15 residues. The chain recombines TRBV7-2 with TRBJ2-7, with 8 nucleotides matching TRBD2. The sequenced sample was PBMCs from the stem cell graft donor, obtained from the stem cell graft. The source is a human donor who donated a stem cell graft to a child with acute lymphoblastic leukemia. The CDR3 loop is CASSLSAGASYEQYF. CDR3 in DNA: TGTGCCAGCAGCTTGTCAGCGGGAGCTTCTTACGAGCAGTACTTC.